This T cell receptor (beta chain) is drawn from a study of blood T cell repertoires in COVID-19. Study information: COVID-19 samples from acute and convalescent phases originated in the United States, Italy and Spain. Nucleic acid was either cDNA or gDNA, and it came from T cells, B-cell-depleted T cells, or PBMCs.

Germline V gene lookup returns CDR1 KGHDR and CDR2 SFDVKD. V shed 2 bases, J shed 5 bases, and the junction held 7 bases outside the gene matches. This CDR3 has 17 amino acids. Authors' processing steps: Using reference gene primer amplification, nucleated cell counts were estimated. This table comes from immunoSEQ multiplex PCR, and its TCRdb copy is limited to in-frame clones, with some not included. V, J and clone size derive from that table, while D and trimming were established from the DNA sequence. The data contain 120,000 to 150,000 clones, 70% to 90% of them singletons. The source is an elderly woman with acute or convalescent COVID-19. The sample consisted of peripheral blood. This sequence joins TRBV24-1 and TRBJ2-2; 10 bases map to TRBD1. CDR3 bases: TGTGCCACCAGTGATTCGACAGGGGGCGCGTGGACCGGGGAGCTGTTTTTT. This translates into CATSDSTGGAWTGELFF.